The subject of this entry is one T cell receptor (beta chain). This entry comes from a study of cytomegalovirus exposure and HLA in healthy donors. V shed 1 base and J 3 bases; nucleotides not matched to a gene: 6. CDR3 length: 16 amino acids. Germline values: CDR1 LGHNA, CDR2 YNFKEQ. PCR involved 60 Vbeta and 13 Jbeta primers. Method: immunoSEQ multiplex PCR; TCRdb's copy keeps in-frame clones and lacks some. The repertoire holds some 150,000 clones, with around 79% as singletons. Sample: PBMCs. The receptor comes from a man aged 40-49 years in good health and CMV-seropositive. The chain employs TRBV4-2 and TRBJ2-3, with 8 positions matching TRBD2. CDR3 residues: CASSQVGRAKTDTQYF. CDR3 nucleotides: TGTGCCAGCAGCCAAGTCGGGAGGGCCAAAACAGATACGCAGTATTTT.